What follows are 10 T cell receptor beta chains derived from one specimen sequenced in a study of cytomegalovirus exposure and HLA in healthy donors (dated by TCRdb to about 2017). The library relied on the immunoSEQ multiplex PCR assay. TCRdb's version of the immuneACCESS table is confined to in-frame rearrangements and falls short of the full clone set. An unresolved V gene accounts for under half of the shortfall where checked; the remainder is of unknown origin. The sample yields over 150,000 clones; 85% to 90% were counted once. The ten largest clonotypes hold about 6% of the sample. Sequencing was carried out using PBMCs. Source of these receptors: a woman aged 30 to 39 in good health and CMV-seronegative.

CDR3 DNA sequence: TGTGCCAGCAGCCAAGAGGGGACAGTCAACACTGAAGCTTTCTTT. Residues: CASSQEGTVNTEAFF. The V and J genes are TRBV4-2 and TRBJ1-1, with TRBD1 matching over 7 bases. After removal of 0 bases from V and 2 bases from J, the junction contained 3 bases not matched to a gene. The CDR3 length is 15 residues. Germline CDR1 reads LGHNA; CDR2 reads YNFKEQ.

The J gene is TRBJ2-7, the V gene TRBV19; weak D call: TRBD1 (6 bases). V was shortened by 5 bases and J by 2 bases, with 13 bases between the two germline ends. CDR1 is LNHDA and CDR2 is SQIVND in the germline V gene (reference sequence). CDR3 length: 14 residues. The CDR3 region has the DNA TGTGCCAGTAGTGACAGGTTAACCGCCTACGAGCAGTACTTC. It encodes CASSDRLTAYEQYF.

J is TRBJ2-3 and V is TRBV7-2; 11 nucleotides agree with TRBD2. Germline assignment: CDR1 SGHTA and CDR2 FQGNSA. With 6 bases clipped from V and 6 bases from J, the junction kept 8 bases outside the gene matches. The CDR3 extends over 15 amino acids. The DNA for the CDR3 is TGTGCCAGCAGTTTTAGCGGGAGGGCCCGGGATACGCAGTATTTT. Protein sequence: CASSFSGRARDTQYF.

This clone appeared once. The chain joins TRBV5-1 to TRBJ1-3, with 7 nucleotides matching TRBD1. Germline V gives CDR1 SGHRS, CDR2 YFSETQ. The CDR3 covers 14 residues. J lost 6 bases, V lost 0 bases, and 3 bases had no gene match. CDR3 sequence: CASSLGGQQNTIYF. In DNA, the CDR3 is TGCGCCAGCAGCTTGGGGGGACAGCAAAACACCATATATTTT.

This chain uses TRBV19 with TRBJ2-6; D is unresolved. The CDR3 covers 14 residues. Trimming removed 2 bases from V and 3 bases from J, with 5 bases in between. Looked up from germline, CDR1 is LNHDA and CDR2 is SQIVND (reference sequence). The CDR3, as DNA: TGTGCCAGTAGTATACGGATTGGGGCCAACGTCCTGACTTTC. Encoded protein: CASSIRIGANVLTF.

The chain is built from TRBV5-1 and TRBJ2-7; D gene uncertain. This CDR3 is built from 13 residues. CDR1 and CDR2 (germline): SGHRS, YFSETQ. The V and J ends lost 0 bases and 3 bases respectively, with 7 bases between them. CDR3 bases: TGCGCCAGCAGCTTGGGGGAAAGCTACGAGCAGTACTTC. Encoded protein: CASSLGESYEQYF.

J is TRBJ1-2 and V is TRBV4-2; TRBD1 agrees at 7 bases. This CDR3 has 16 residues. V was clipped by 3 bases and J by 0 bases; unmatched bases: 7. Germline lookup yields CDR1 LGHNA and CDR2 YNFKEQ. The chain's CDR3 is CASSHRGGPSNYGYTF. In nucleotides, the CDR3 is TGTGCCAGCAGCCATAGAGGGGGCCCCTCTAACTATGGCTACACCTTC.

The rearrangement links TRBV5-1 to TRBJ2-5, with 10 bases that match TRBD1. CDR3 length: 15 amino acids. The J segment lost 5 bases and the V segment lost 0 bases, leaving 4 bases of the junction unmatched. Germline assignment: CDR1 SGHRS and CDR2 YFSETQ. The CDR3, as DNA: TGCGCCAGCAGCTTGGGGGACAGGGGTAGCGAGACCCAGTACTTC. It codes for CASSLGDRGSETQYF.

The rearrangement joins TRBV2 to TRBJ1-2, with a tentative D call TRBD1 (5 bases). The germline V and J ends were trimmed by 8 bases and 7 bases, with 20 bases remaining between them. CDR3 length: 14 residues. Germline V CDR1 and CDR2: SNHLY, FYNNEI. The CDR3 loop reads CASGAVPARTGYTF. Here the CDR3 DNA reads TGTGCCAGCGGGGCGGTGCCCGCTCGTACTGGCTACACCTTC.

The rearrangement links TRBV29-1 to TRBJ1-1, with a weak D call TRBD1 (6 bases). The CDR3 extends over 13 amino acids. Germline V gives CDR1 SQVTM, CDR2 ANQGSEA. Trimming pared 6 bases from V and 5 bases from J, leaving 16 bases between. The CDR3 DNA sequence: TGCAGCGTGAAACAGGGTTGGGAGACTGAAGCTTTCTTT. Protein: CSVKQGWETEAFF.